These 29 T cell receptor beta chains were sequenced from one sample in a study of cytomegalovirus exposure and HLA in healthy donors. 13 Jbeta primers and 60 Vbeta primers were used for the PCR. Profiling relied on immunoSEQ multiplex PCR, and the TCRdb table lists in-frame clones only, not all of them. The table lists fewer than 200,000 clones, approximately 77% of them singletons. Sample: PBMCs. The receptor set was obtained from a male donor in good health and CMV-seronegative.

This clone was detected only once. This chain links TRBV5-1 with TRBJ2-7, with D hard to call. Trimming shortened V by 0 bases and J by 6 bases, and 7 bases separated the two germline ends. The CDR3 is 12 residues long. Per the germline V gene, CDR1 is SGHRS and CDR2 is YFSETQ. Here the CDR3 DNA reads TGCGCCAGCAGCTTGGCTGCCGGCGAGCAGTACTTC. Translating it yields CASSLAAGEQYF. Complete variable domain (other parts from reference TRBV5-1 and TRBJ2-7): KAGVTQTPRYLIKTRGQQVTLSCSPISGHRSVSWYQQTPGQGLQFLFEYFSETQRNKGNFPGRFSGRQFSNSRSEMNVSTLELGDSALYLCASSLAAGEQYFGPGTRLTVT.

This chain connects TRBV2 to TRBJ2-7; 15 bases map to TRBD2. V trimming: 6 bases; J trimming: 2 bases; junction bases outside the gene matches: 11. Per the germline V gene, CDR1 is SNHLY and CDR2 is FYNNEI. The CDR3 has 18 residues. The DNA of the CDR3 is TGTGCCAGCAGAACAAGAGGGACTAGCGGGAGGTGGGCCTACGAGCAGTACTTC. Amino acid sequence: CASRTRGTSGRWAYEQYF.

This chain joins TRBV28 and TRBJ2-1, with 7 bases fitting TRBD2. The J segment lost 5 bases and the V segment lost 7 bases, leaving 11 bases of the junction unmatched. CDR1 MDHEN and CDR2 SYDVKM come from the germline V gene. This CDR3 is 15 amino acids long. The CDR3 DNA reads TGTGCCAGCACCATGACAGCGGGGCGCGACAATGAGCAGTTCTTC. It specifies CASTMTAGRDNEQFF. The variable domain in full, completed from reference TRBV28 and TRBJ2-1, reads DVKVTQSSRYLVKRTGEKVFLECVQDMDHENMFWYRQDPGLGLRLIYFSYDVKMKEKGDIPEGYSVSREKKERFSLILESASTNQTSMYLCASTMTAGRDNEQFFGPGTRLTVL.

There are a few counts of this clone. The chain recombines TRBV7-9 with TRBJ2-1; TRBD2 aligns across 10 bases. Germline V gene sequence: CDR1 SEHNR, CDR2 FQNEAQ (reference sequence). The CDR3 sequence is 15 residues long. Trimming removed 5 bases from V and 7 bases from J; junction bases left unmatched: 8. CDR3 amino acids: CASSDGLAEANEQFF. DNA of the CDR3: TGTGCCAGCAGCGACGGACTAGCGGAGGCGAATGAGCAGTTCTTC. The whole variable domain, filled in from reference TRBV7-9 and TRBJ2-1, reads DTGVSQNPRHKITKRGQNVTFRCDPISEHNRLYWYRQTLGQGPEFLTYFQNEAQLEKSRLLSDRFSAERPKGSFSTLEIQRTEQGDSAMYLCASSDGLAEANEQFFGPGTRLTVL.

Written as DNA, the CDR3 is TGTGCCAGTAGGGGACAGGGTAAGCACGAGCAGTACTTC. This encodes CASRGQGKHEQYF. The V and J genes are TRBV19 and TRBJ2-7; 9 nucleotides agree with TRBD1. CDR1 and CDR2 (germline): LNHDA, SQIVND (reference sequence). This CDR3 has 13 amino acids. The ends lost 6 bases at V and 5 bases at J; junction bases unmatched: 5.

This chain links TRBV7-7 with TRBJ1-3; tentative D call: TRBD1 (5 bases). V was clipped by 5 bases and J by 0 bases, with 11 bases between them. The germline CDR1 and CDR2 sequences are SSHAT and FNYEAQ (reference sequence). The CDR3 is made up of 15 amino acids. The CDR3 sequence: CASSRGGGSGNTIYF. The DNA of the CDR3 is TGTGCCAGCAGCCGTGGGGGGGGCTCTGGAAACACCATATATTTT.

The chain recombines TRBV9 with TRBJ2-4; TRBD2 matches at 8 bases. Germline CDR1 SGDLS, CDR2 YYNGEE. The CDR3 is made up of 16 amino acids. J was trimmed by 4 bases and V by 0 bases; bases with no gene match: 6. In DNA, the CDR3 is TGTGCCAGCAGCGTAGATGTCGGGGGGGCGAAAAACATTCAGTACTTC. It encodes CASSVDVGGAKNIQYF. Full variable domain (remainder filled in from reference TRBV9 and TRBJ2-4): DSGVTQTPKHLITATGQRVTLRCSPRSGDLSVYWYQQSLDQGLQFLIQYYNGEERAKGNILERFSAQQFPDLHSELNLSSLELGDSALYFCASSVDVGGAKNIQYFGAGTRLSVL.

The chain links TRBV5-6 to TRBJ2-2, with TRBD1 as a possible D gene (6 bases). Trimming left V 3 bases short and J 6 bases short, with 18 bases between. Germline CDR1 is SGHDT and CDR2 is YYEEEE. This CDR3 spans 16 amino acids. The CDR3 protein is CASSWGQGIVAGELFF. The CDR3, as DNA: TGTGCCAGCAGCTGGGGGCAGGGCATCGTCGCCGGGGAGCTGTTTTTT.

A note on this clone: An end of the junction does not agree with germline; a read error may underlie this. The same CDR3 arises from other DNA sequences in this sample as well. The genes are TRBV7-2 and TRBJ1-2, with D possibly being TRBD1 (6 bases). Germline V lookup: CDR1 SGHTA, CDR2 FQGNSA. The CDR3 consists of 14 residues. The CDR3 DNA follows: TGTGCCAGCAGCTTAGTACAGGGTAATTATGGATACACCTTC. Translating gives CASSLVQGNYGYTF.

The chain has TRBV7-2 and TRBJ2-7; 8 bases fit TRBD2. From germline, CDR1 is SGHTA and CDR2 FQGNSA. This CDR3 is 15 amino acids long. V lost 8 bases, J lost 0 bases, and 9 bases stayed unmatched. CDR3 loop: CASRGGLAGSYEQYF. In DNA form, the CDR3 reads TGTGCCAGCCGGGGAGGTCTAGCGGGCTCCTACGAGCAGTACTTC.

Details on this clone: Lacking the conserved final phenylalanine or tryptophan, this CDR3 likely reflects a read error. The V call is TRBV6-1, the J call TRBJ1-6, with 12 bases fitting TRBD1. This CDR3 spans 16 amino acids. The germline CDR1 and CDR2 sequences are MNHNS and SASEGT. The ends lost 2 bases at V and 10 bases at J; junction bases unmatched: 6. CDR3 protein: CASSELGQGARSPLHL. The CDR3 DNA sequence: TGTGCCAGCAGTGAACTGGGACAGGGGGCAAGATCACCCCTCCACCTT.

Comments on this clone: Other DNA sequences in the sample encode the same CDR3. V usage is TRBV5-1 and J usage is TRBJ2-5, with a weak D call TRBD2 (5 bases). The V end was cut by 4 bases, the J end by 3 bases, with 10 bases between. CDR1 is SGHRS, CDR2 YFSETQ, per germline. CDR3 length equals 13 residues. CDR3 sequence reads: CASSLAGKETQYF. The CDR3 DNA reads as TGCGCCAGCAGCCTGGCGGGTAAAGAGACCCAGTACTTC.

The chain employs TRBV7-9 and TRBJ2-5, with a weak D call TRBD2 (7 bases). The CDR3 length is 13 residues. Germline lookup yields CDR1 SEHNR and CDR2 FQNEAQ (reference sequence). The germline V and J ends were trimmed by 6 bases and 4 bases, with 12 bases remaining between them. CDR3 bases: TGTGCCAGCAGAATCGGGGGGCGAGAGACCCAGTACTTC. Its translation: CASRIGGRETQYF.

The CDR3, as DNA: TGTGCCAGCAGCGGGACTAGCGGGAGGGTCGCAGATACGCAGTATTTT. Its translation: CASSGTSGRVADTQYF. The rearrangement uses TRBV5-6 and TRBJ2-3; 16 bases fit TRBD2. In germline, CDR1 is SGHDT, CDR2 YYEEEE. The CDR3 has 16 residues. J was trimmed by 4 bases and V by 4 bases; bases with no gene match: 3.

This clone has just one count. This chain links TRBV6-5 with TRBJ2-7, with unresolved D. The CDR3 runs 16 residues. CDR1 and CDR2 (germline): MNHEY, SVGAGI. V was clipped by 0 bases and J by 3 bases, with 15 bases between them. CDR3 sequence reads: CASSYSITAPHYEQYF. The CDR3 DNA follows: TGTGCCAGCAGTTACTCGATAACAGCACCACACTACGAGCAGTACTTC.

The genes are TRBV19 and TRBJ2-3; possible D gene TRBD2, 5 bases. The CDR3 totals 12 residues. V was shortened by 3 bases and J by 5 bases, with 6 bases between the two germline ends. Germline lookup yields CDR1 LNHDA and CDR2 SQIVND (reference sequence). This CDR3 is CASSMRVDTQYF. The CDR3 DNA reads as TGTGCCAGTAGTATGAGGGTAGATACGCAGTATTTT.

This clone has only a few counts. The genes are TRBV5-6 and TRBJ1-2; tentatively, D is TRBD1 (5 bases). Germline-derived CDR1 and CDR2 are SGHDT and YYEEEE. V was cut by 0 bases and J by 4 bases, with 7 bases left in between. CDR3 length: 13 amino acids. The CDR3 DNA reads TGTGCCAGCAGCTTGGAGGGGATCTATGGCTACACCTTC. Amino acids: CASSLEGIYGYTF.

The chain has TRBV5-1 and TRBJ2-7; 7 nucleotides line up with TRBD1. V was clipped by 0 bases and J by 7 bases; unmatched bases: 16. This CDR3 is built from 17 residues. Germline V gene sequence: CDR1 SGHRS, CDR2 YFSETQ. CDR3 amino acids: CASSLALLDRSNGEQYF. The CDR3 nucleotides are TGCGCCAGCAGCTTGGCCCTATTGGACAGGTCCAATGGGGAGCAGTACTTC.

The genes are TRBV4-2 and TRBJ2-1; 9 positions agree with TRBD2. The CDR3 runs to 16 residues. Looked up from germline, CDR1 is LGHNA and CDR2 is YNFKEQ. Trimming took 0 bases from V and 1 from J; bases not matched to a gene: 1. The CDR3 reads CASSQDLAGSYNEQFF. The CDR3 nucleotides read TGTGCCAGCAGCCAAGATCTAGCGGGGTCCTACAATGAGCAGTTCTTC.

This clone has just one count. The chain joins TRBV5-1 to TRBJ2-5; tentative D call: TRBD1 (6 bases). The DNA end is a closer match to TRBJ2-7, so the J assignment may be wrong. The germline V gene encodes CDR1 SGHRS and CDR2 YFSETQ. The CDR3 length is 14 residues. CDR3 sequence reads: CASRPGQTSYEQYF. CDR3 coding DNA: TGCGCCAGCAGACCCGGACAGACCTCCTACGAGCAGTACTTC.

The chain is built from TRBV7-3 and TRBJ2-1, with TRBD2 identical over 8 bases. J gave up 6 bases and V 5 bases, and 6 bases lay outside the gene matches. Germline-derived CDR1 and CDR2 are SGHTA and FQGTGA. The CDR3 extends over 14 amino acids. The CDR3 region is CASSRGGPANEQFF. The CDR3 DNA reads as TGTGCCAGCAGCCGGGGGGGCCCGGCCAATGAGCAGTTCTTC.

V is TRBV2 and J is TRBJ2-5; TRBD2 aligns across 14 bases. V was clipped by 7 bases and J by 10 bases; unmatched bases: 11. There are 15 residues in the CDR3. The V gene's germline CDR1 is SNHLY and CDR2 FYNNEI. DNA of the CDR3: TGTGCCAGCACGCGTAGGGGACTAGCGGGGGAAAGCCAGTACTTC. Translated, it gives CASTRRGLAGESQYF. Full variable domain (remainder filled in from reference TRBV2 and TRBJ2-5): EPEVTQTPSHQVTQMGQEVILRCVPISNHLYFYWYRQILGQKVEFLVSFYNNEISEKSEIFDDQFSVERPDGSNFTLKIRSTKLEDSAMYFCASTRRGLAGESQYFGPGTRLLVL.

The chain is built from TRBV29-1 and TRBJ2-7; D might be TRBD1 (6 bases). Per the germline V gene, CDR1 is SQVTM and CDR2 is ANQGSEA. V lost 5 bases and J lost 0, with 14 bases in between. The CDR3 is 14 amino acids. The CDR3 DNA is TGCAGCGTTCTTAGGACAGCGAGCTCCTACGAGCAGTACTTC. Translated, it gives CSVLRTASSYEQYF.

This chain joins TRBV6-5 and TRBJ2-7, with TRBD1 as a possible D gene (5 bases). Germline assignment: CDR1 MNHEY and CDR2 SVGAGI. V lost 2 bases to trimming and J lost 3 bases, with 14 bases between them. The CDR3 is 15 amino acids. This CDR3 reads CASSYPGQGFYEQYF. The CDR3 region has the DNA TGTGCCAGCAGTTACCCGGGCCAGGGTTTCTACGAGCAGTACTTC.

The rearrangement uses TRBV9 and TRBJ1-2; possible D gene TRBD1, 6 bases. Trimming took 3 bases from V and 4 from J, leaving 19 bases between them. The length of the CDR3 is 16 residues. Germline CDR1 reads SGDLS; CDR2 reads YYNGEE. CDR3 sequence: CASSEGDSRGIYGYTF. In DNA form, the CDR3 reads TGTGCCAGCAGCGAAGGGGATAGTAGGGGGATCTATGGCTACACCTTC.

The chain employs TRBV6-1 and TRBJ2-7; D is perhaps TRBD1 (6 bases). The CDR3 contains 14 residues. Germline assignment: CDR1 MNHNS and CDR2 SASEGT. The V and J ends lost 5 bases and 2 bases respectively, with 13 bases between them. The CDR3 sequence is CASSTGQWAYEQYF. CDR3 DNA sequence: TGTGCCAGCAGTACCGGACAGTGGGCCTACGAGCAGTACTTC.

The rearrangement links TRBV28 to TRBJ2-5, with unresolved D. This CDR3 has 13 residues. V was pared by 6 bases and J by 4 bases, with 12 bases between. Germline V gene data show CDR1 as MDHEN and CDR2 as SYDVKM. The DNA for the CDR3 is TGTGCCAGCAGCAGCTCCAGGCTAGAGACCCAGTACTTC. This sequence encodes CASSSSRLETQYF.

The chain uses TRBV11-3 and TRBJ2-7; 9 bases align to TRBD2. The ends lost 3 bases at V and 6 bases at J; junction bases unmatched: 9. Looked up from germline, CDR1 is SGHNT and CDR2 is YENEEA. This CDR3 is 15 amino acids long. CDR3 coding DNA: TGTGCCAGCAGCTTTGGAGCGGGAGGACGCTGCGAGCAGTACTTC. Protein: CASSFGAGGRCEQYF.

CDR3 in DNA: TGTGCCAGCAGAAACGACGGACAGTCCAATGAGCAGTTCTTC. As protein: CASRNDGQSNEQFF. The chain employs TRBV25-1 and TRBJ2-1; D is possibly TRBD1 (6 bases). The V end was cut by 6 bases, the J end by 6 bases, with 15 bases between. This CDR3 is built from 14 residues. In germline, CDR1 is MGHDK, CDR2 SYGVNS. Full variable domain (outside the CDR3, taken from reference TRBV25-1 and TRBJ2-1): EADIYQTPRYLVIGTGKKITLECSQTMGHDKMYWYQQDPGMELHLIHYSYGVNSTEKGDLSSESTVSRIRTEHFPLTLESARPSHTSQYLCASRNDGQSNEQFFGPGTRLTVL.